The TCR beta chain under discussion was sequenced for a study of shared clonotypes between healthy human individuals. Study-wide context: Each donor's CD8 memory used one plate, CD8 naive two, each CD4 subset three.

CDR1 SGDLS and CDR2 YYNGEE come from the germline V gene. V was clipped by 4 bases and J by 0 bases; unmatched bases: 4. The CDR3 loop spans 15 amino acids. TCRdb keeps only in-frame clones here, not all; method: immunoSEQ multiplex PCR. The repertoire holds about 700,000 clones, with about 91% as singletons. The naive CD8 population came from CD45RO-negative cells selected for CCR7, without terminally differentiated effector memory CD45RA+ cells. Points on this clone: Distinct nucleotide sequences in the sample also encode this CDR3.

The chain links TRBV9 to TRBJ1-5; 7 bases match TRBD1. Sequencing was carried out using naive CD8+ T cells sorted from blood. This receptor was identified in a man aged 30-40 years in good health. CDR3 sequence (DNA): TGTGCCAGCAGCCCCAGGGGGTTTAGCAATCAGCCCCAGCATTTT. It encodes CASSPRGFSNQPQHF.